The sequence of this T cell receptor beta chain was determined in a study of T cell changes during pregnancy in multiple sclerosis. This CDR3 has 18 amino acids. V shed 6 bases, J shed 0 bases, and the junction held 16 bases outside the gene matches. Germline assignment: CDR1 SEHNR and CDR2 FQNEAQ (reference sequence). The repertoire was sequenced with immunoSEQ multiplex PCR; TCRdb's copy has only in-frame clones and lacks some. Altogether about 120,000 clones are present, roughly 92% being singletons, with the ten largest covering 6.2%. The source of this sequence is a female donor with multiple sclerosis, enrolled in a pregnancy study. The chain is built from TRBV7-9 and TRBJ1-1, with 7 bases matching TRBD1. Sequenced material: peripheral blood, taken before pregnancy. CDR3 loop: CASSGDRPHSFLNTEAFF. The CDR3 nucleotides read TGTGCCAGCAGTGGGGACAGACCCCACTCCTTCTTGAACACTGAAGCTTTCTTT.